The rows below give T cell receptor beta chains drawn from one sample of a study of HIV-infected children after antiretroviral therapy interruption. TCRdb reprocessed the 3' RACE reads with MiXCR, giving one entry per CDR3 protein. The top ten clones hold about 0.71% of a sample with about 46,000 distinct CDR3 sequences, around 4.1% of them seen once. The input for sequencing was CD45RA+ CD4+ T cells from PBMCs, pooled from several time points, taken from a donor given antiretroviral therapy, either interrupted or continuous. These receptors were obtained from a pool of human donors with HIV. The CDR3 runs from the conserved cysteine through the conserved F or W. Each record gives: D gene, clone size, J gene, V gene, CDR3 length, CDR3 DNA, CDR3 protein. A D gene is named only where the DNA matches it firmly. Expanded clones are given a class, and other clones once, few, many or no size at all.

D gene: .; clone size: many; J gene: TRBJ1-1; V gene: TRBV14; CDR3 length: 13; CDR3 DNA: TGTGCCAGCAGCCAAGAGTTTCTAGCCGAAGCTTTCTTT; CDR3 protein: CASSQEFLAEAFF
D gene: .; clone size: many; J gene: TRBJ1-4; V gene: TRBV28; CDR3 length: 14; CDR3 DNA: TGTGCCAGCAGTGATATGACAGACTTTGAAAAACTGTTTTTT; CDR3 protein: CASSDMTDFEKLFF
D gene: .; clone size: many; J gene: TRBJ2-1; V gene: TRBV7-9; CDR3 length: 15; CDR3 DNA: TGTGCCAGCAGCTTCGGTCCGGGGCCCTACAATGAGCAGTTCTTC; CDR3 protein: CASSFGPGPYNEQFF
D gene: TRBD2; clone size: many; J gene: TRBJ2-1; V gene: TRBV2; CDR3 length: 15; CDR3 DNA: TGTGCCAGCACCCCCGGACTAGCCGCCCTCGGTGAGCAGTTCTTC; CDR3 protein: CASTPGLAALGEQFF
D gene: .; clone size: many; J gene: TRBJ2-7; V gene: TRBV12-3/TRBV12-4; CDR3 length: 14; CDR3 DNA: TGTGCAAGCAGCACGGGACAAAGCTCCTATGAACAGTACTTC; CDR3 protein: CASSTGQSSYEQYF
D gene: TRBD1; clone size: .; J gene: TRBJ2-1; V gene: TRBV19; CDR3 length: 13; CDR3 DNA: TGTGCCAGTAGTATCCGGACAGGGAATGAGCAGTTCTTC; CDR3 protein: CASSIRTGNEQFF
D gene: .; clone size: many; J gene: TRBJ2-1; V gene: TRBV28; CDR3 length: 13; CDR3 DNA: TGTGCCAGCAGTTCCCCTTGGACGAATGAGCAGTTCTTC; CDR3 protein: CASSSPWTNEQFF
D gene: .; clone size: many; J gene: TRBJ2-7; V gene: TRBV7-2; CDR3 length: 15; CDR3 DNA: TGTGCCAGCAGCTTTGGACAGTTAAGCTCCTACGAGCAGTACTTC; CDR3 protein: CASSFGQLSSYEQYF
D gene: .; clone size: few; J gene: TRBJ2-5; V gene: TRBV29-1; CDR3 length: 13; CDR3 DNA: TGCAGCGGGACACCTGAGGGGCTGGAGACCCAGTACTTC; CDR3 protein: CSGTPEGLETQYF
D gene: .; clone size: many; J gene: TRBJ2-7; V gene: TRBV6-5; CDR3 length: 16; CDR3 DNA: TGTGCCAGCAGTTACTCGCCACAGACAAGCTCCTACGAGCAGTACTTC; CDR3 protein: CASSYSPQTSSYEQYF
D gene: .; clone size: .; J gene: TRBJ1-2; V gene: TRBV6-1; CDR3 length: 13; CDR3 DNA: TGTGCCAGCAGGCCAGACAGTTCCGGTGGCTACACCTTC; CDR3 protein: CASRPDSSGGYTF
D gene: .; clone size: many; J gene: TRBJ2-5; V gene: TRBV28; CDR3 length: 15; CDR3 DNA: TGTGCCAGCGCCGGGACGGCAATTGGGGAAGAGACCCAGTACTTC; CDR3 protein: CASAGTAIGEETQYF
D gene: .; clone size: many; J gene: TRBJ1-6; V gene: TRBV11-2; CDR3 length: 14; CDR3 DNA: TGTGCCAGCAGCTTTTCCGGTCTTGGTTCACCCCTCCACTTT; CDR3 protein: CASSFSGLGSPLHF
D gene: .; clone size: many; J gene: TRBJ1-4; V gene: TRBV3-1; CDR3 length: 12; CDR3 DNA: TGTGCCAGCAGCCAAGCCTCCGGGCCCCTGTTTTTT; CDR3 protein: CASSQASGPLFF
D gene: .; clone size: .; J gene: TRBJ2-5; V gene: TRBV12-3/TRBV12-4; CDR3 length: 12; CDR3 DNA: TGTGCCAGCAGCTTGGTTGAGGAGACCCAGTACTTC; CDR3 protein: CASSLVEETQYF
D gene: .; clone size: many; J gene: TRBJ1-5; V gene: TRBV27; CDR3 length: 15; CDR3 DNA: TGTGCCAGCAGTTTCGGGCCAGAGGGCAATCAGCCCCAGCATTTT; CDR3 protein: CASSFGPEGNQPQHF
D gene: .; clone size: many; J gene: TRBJ2-7; V gene: TRBV7-8; CDR3 length: 15; CDR3 DNA: TGTGCCAGCAGCTTAGATGGGACTGAATCCTACGAGCAGTACTTC; CDR3 protein: CASSLDGTESYEQYF
D gene: .; clone size: many; J gene: TRBJ1-6; V gene: TRBV20-1; CDR3 length: 15; CDR3 DNA: TGCAGTGCTACCGGGAACATGGGAGGAAATTCACCCCTCCACTTT; CDR3 protein: CSATGNMGGNSPLHF
D gene: TRBD1; clone size: many; J gene: TRBJ1-6; V gene: TRBV12-3/TRBV12-4; CDR3 length: 15; CDR3 DNA: TGTGCCAGCAGCTCGGACAGGGGAATTGAATCACCCCTCCACTTT; CDR3 protein: CASSSDRGIESPLHF
D gene: TRBD1; clone size: few; J gene: TRBJ1-1; V gene: TRBV20-1; CDR3 length: 13; CDR3 DNA: TGCAGTGCTAGAGCCACAGGGGACACTGAAGCTTTCTTT; CDR3 protein: CSARATGDTEAFF
D gene: TRBD1; clone size: .; J gene: TRBJ1-1; V gene: TRBV6-2/TRBV6-3; CDR3 length: 15; CDR3 DNA: TGTGCCAGCAGTTACAAGGGACAGGGAGGGACTGAAGCTTTCTTT; CDR3 protein: CASSYKGQGGTEAFF
D gene: TRBD2; clone size: many; J gene: TRBJ2-3; V gene: TRBV18; CDR3 length: 15; CDR3 DNA: TGTGCCAGCTCACCGACGGGGGGGCCCACAGATACGCAGTATTTT; CDR3 protein: CASSPTGGPTDTQYF
D gene: TRBD1; clone size: many; J gene: TRBJ1-4; V gene: TRBV28; CDR3 length: 14; CDR3 DNA: TGTGCCAGCAGTCCACGGACAGGCCTAGGAAAACTGTTTTTT; CDR3 protein: CASSPRTGLGKLFF
D gene: TRBD2; clone size: few; J gene: TRBJ2-1; V gene: TRBV2; CDR3 length: 13; CDR3 DNA: TGTGCCAGCCGGGGACTAGGGCGCAATGAGCAGTTCTTC; CDR3 protein: CASRGLGRNEQFF
D gene: .; clone size: many; J gene: TRBJ1-5; V gene: TRBV19; CDR3 length: 16; CDR3 DNA: TGTGCCAGTAGTCCCATAGCAGGGTGGAGCAATCAGCCCCAGCATTTT; CDR3 protein: CASSPIAGWSNQPQHF
D gene: TRBD1; clone size: many; J gene: TRBJ1-4; V gene: TRBV18; CDR3 length: 13; CDR3 DNA: TGTGCCAGCTCACCGACAGGGAAAGAAAAACTGTTTTTT; CDR3 protein: CASSPTGKEKLFF
D gene: .; clone size: many; J gene: TRBJ1-5; V gene: TRBV20-1; CDR3 length: 14; CDR3 DNA: TGCAGTGCTAGTAGGGGGGATGGGCAACAGCCCCAGCATTTT; CDR3 protein: CSASRGDGQQPQHF
D gene: .; clone size: many; J gene: TRBJ1-1; V gene: TRBV5-1; CDR3 length: 14; CDR3 DNA: TGCGCCAGCAGCCGAGCCCGGACAGAATCTGAAGCTTTCTTT; CDR3 protein: CASSRARTESEAFF
D gene: .; clone size: many; J gene: TRBJ2-1; V gene: TRBV25-1; CDR3 length: 15; CDR3 DNA: TGTGCCAGCAGTACCCCTAGCACGATTCACAATGAGCAGTTCTTC; CDR3 protein: CASSTPSTIHNEQFF
D gene: .; clone size: many; J gene: TRBJ2-7; V gene: TRBV15; CDR3 length: 14; CDR3 DNA: TGTGCCACCCGAGAAAGGGGCAGCTCCTACGAGCAGTACTTC; CDR3 protein: CATRERGSSYEQYF
D gene: .; clone size: .; J gene: TRBJ1-2; V gene: TRBV7-2; CDR3 length: 14; CDR3 DNA: TGTGCCAGCAGCTTGTCTGGGGCCAACTATGGCTACACCTTC; CDR3 protein: CASSLSGANYGYTF
D gene: TRBD1; clone size: many; J gene: TRBJ2-3; V gene: TRBV2; CDR3 length: 15; CDR3 DNA: TGTGCCAGCAGAGCCGGACAGGGGATGTCAGATACGCAGTATTTT; CDR3 protein: CASRAGQGMSDTQYF
D gene: .; clone size: many; J gene: TRBJ2-5; V gene: TRBV20-1; CDR3 length: 11; CDR3 DNA: TGCAGTGCTCAGGGGAGAGAGACCCAGTACTTC; CDR3 protein: CSAQGRETQYF
D gene: .; clone size: many; J gene: TRBJ1-2; V gene: TRBV5-1; CDR3 length: 14; CDR3 DNA: TGCGCCAGCAGCCGGTGGGACACGGACTATGGCTACACCTTC; CDR3 protein: CASSRWDTDYGYTF
D gene: .; clone size: many; J gene: TRBJ1-1; V gene: TRBV12-5; CDR3 length: 12; CDR3 DNA: TGTGCTAGTGGTTTGGTGATCACTGAAGCTTTCTTT; CDR3 protein: CASGLVITEAFF
D gene: TRBD1; clone size: many; J gene: TRBJ2-7; V gene: TRBV9; CDR3 length: 13; CDR3 DNA: TGTGCCAGCAGCCCAGGGGGCGGTTACGAGCAGTACTTC; CDR3 protein: CASSPGGGYEQYF
D gene: .; clone size: many; J gene: TRBJ2-5; V gene: TRBV6-1; CDR3 length: 13; CDR3 DNA: TGTGCCAGCACCGGGACGCTACAAGAGACCCAGTACTTC; CDR3 protein: CASTGTLQETQYF
D gene: .; clone size: many; J gene: TRBJ2-3; V gene: TRBV6-6; CDR3 length: 14; CDR3 DNA: TGTGCCAGCGGCGTTGTGTGGGGCACAGATACGCAGTATTTT; CDR3 protein: CASGVVWGTDTQYF
D gene: .; clone size: many; J gene: TRBJ1-6; V gene: TRBV12-3/TRBV12-4; CDR3 length: 13; CDR3 DNA: TGTGCCAGCAGCCGGGAGTCCCTTTCACCCCTCCACTTT; CDR3 protein: CASSRESLSPLHF
D gene: .; clone size: .; J gene: TRBJ1-2; V gene: TRBV2; CDR3 length: 14; CDR3 DNA: TGTGCCAGCAGCCAAGATCTAGGGGTAGATGGCTACACCTTC; CDR3 protein: CASSQDLGVDGYTF
D gene: .; clone size: few; J gene: TRBJ1-3; V gene: TRBV7-2; CDR3 length: 16; CDR3 DNA: TGTGCCAGCAGCACCCAATCCGGGACACCTGGAAACACCATATATTTT; CDR3 protein: CASSTQSGTPGNTIYF
D gene: .; clone size: few; J gene: TRBJ2-6; V gene: TRBV9; CDR3 length: 17; CDR3 DNA: TGTGCCAGCAGCTCCGTGACAGGTAGCTCTGGGGCCAACGTCCTGACTTTC; CDR3 protein: CASSSVTGSSGANVLTF
D gene: .; clone size: many; J gene: TRBJ1-2; V gene: TRBV12-3/TRBV12-4; CDR3 length: 14; CDR3 DNA: TGTGCCAGCAGTTTTGTGGGGGAGGGCTATGGCTACACCTTC; CDR3 protein: CASSFVGEGYGYTF
D gene: .; clone size: many; J gene: TRBJ1-1; V gene: TRBV3-1; CDR3 length: 14; CDR3 DNA: TGTGCCAGCAGCCCAGACGGACGTGGGACTGAAGCTTTCTTT; CDR3 protein: CASSPDGRGTEAFF
D gene: TRBD2; clone size: many; J gene: TRBJ2-5; V gene: TRBV11-3; CDR3 length: 14; CDR3 DNA: TGTGCCAGCAGCTTAGCGGGGGGGCCCGAGACCCAGTACTTC; CDR3 protein: CASSLAGGPETQYF
D gene: TRBD1; clone size: many; J gene: TRBJ1-2; V gene: TRBV7-9; CDR3 length: 15; CDR3 DNA: TGTGCCAGCAGGCAACAAGACAGGGAACTATATGGCTACACCTTC; CDR3 protein: CASRQQDRELYGYTF
D gene: TRBD1; clone size: many; J gene: TRBJ1-1; V gene: TRBV28; CDR3 length: 15; CDR3 DNA: TGTGCCAGCAGTATTGTGACAGGGTCGAACACTGAAGCTTTCTTT; CDR3 protein: CASSIVTGSNTEAFF
D gene: .; clone size: many; J gene: TRBJ2-7; V gene: TRBV11-2; CDR3 length: 14; CDR3 DNA: TGTGCCAGCAGCTGGGTGGGAGAGTCCGGGGAGCAGTACTTC; CDR3 protein: CASSWVGESGEQYF
D gene: TRBD1; clone size: many; J gene: TRBJ1-5; V gene: TRBV19; CDR3 length: 15; CDR3 DNA: TGTGCCAGTAGTAGACAGGGGCCTAGCAATCAGCCCCAGCATTTT; CDR3 protein: CASSRQGPSNQPQHF
D gene: .; clone size: medium-sized; J gene: TRBJ1-5; V gene: TRBV20-1; CDR3 length: 13; CDR3 DNA: TGCAGTGCCAGCCGGAATAGCAATCAGCCCCAGCATTTT; CDR3 protein: CSASRNSNQPQHF
D gene: .; clone size: many; J gene: TRBJ2-7; V gene: TRBV10-3; CDR3 length: 12; CDR3 DNA: TGTGCCATCAGCCAAGGAAACTACGAGCAGTACTTC; CDR3 protein: CAISQGNYEQYF
D gene: TRBD1; clone size: many; J gene: TRBJ1-3; V gene: TRBV12-3/TRBV12-4; CDR3 length: 15; CDR3 DNA: TGTGCCAGCAGTTCCGGGACAGGGTTTGGAAACACCATATATTTT; CDR3 protein: CASSSGTGFGNTIYF
D gene: TRBD1; clone size: many; J gene: TRBJ2-3; V gene: TRBV7-2; CDR3 length: 14; CDR3 DNA: TGTGCCAGCAGCTTGACAGGGTTTGCAGATACGCAGTATTTT; CDR3 protein: CASSLTGFADTQYF
D gene: .; clone size: many; J gene: TRBJ1-4; V gene: TRBV5-1; CDR3 length: 12; CDR3 DNA: TGCGCCAGTTCGCAGGGAGAGGAAAAACTGTTTTTT; CDR3 protein: CASSQGEEKLFF